The 18 T cell receptor beta chains in this list originate from one sample, sequenced in a study of control samples from healthy donors and cancer patients. Profiled with immunoSEQ multiplex PCR; TCRdb holds only in-frame clones, not every one. The table includes roughly 90,000 clones, 85% to 95% detected once. The sequenced material came from blood. The receptors come from a woman aged 30 to 39 in good health.

The chain recombines TRBV28 with TRBJ1-6; TRBD1 might be the D (5 bases). The V gene lost 5 bases and the J gene lost 9 bases, with 11 bases spanning the gap. This CDR3 is built from 13 residues. Germline V CDR1 and CDR2: MDHEN, SYDVKM. Here the CDR3 reads CASSKGGTSPLHF. The CDR3 DNA reads as TGTGCCAGCAGTAAAGGAGGGACTTCACCCCTCCACTTT.

This clone was detected a few times. The chain couples TRBV7-9 to TRBJ2-1, with a possible D match to TRBD1 (6 bases). Germline assignment: CDR1 SEHNR and CDR2 FQNEAQ (reference sequence). The CDR3 has 16 amino acids. V shed 1 base and J shed 5 bases, with 15 bases lying between them. CDR3 DNA sequence: TGTGCCAGCAGCTTAGATGGGGGCTTTTTGAACAATGAGCAGTTCTTC. It encodes CASSLDGGFLNNEQFF. Complete variable domain (other parts from reference TRBV7-9 and TRBJ2-1): DTGVSQNPRHKITKRGQNVTFRCDPISEHNRLYWYRQTLGQGPEFLTYFQNEAQLEKSRLLSDRFSAERPKGSFSTLEIQRTEQGDSAMYLCASSLDGGFLNNEQFFGPGTRLTVL.

The chain employs TRBV27 and TRBJ2-1, with D possibly TRBD2 on 7 matching bases. Germline V gives CDR1 MNHEY, CDR2 SMNVEV (reference sequence). This CDR3 has 16 amino acids. Trimming pared 5 bases from V and 3 bases from J, leaving 17 bases between. Here the CDR3 DNA reads TGTGCCAGCAGTACCCTACGGGGGGCCCTCTACAATGAGCAGTTCTTC. Its protein is CASSTLRGALYNEQFF.

This chain joins TRBV27 and TRBJ2-1, with D possibly TRBD2 on 5 matching bases. In germline, CDR1 is MNHEY, CDR2 SMNVEV (reference sequence). The length of the CDR3 is 15 residues. Trimming pared 3 bases from V and 0 bases from J, leaving 9 bases between. The CDR3 spells CASSFAGGSYNEQFF. CDR3 in DNA: TGTGCCAGCAGTTTCGCAGGAGGCTCCTACAATGAGCAGTTCTTC.

The J gene is TRBJ1-4, the V gene TRBV5-6, with 8 bases identical to TRBD1. The length of the CDR3 is 17 residues. V dropped 4 bases and J dropped 7; count of bases not matched to a gene: 15. CDR1 is SGHDT and CDR2 is YYEEEE in the germline V gene. CDR3 nucleotides: TGTGCCAGCAGCCTGTCTACAGGGGGTCCGGGAGGTGAAAAACTGTTTTTT. Translated, it gives CASSLSTGGPGGEKLFF.

The gene calls are TRBV12-3 or TRBV12-4 and TRBJ1-4; D gene uncertain. The CDR3 consists of 13 residues. V shed 4 bases and J shed 10 bases, with 13 bases lying between them. CDR3 protein: CASSSMVLGKLFF. The CDR3 coding sequence is TGTGCCAGCAGTTCCATGGTCCTGGGAAAACTGTTTTTT.

The chain uses TRBV28 and TRBJ2-7; TRBD2 agrees at 7 bases. V dropped 7 bases and J dropped 0; count of bases not matched to a gene: 9. This CDR3 contains 15 residues. The V gene's germline CDR1 is MDHEN and CDR2 SYDVKM. The CDR3 spells CASTVSGTYSYEQYF. CDR3 DNA: TGTGCCAGCACCGTAAGCGGGACTTACTCCTACGAGCAGTACTTC.

In this sample, this clone turned up once. V usage is TRBV24-1 and J usage is TRBJ2-5; no reliable D call. The CDR3 sequence is 12 residues long. Germline V gene lookup returns CDR1 KGHDR and CDR2 SFDVKD. Between the trimmed V and J ends, which lost 4 bases and 7 bases, there was a span of 9 bases. The CDR3 DNA reads TGTGCCACCAGTGACCCTCCAGGGACCCAGTACTTC. Translated, it gives CATSDPPGTQYF.

The chain joins TRBV6-5 to TRBJ2-1; D is possibly TRBD2 (6 bases). The V end lost 8 bases, the J end lost 7 bases, and 18 bases lay between the germline ends. Germline CDR1 MNHEY, CDR2 SVGAGI. The CDR3 covers 14 residues. The CDR3, as DNA: TGTGCCAGCTCGGCGGACGTGCGGGGTAATGAGCAGTTCTTC. Protein product: CASSADVRGNEQFF.

The chain links TRBV15 to TRBJ2-3; a possible D gene is TRBD1 (6 bases). V lost 5 bases to trimming and J lost 6 bases, with 18 bases between them. The V gene's germline CDR1 is LNHNV and CDR2 YYDKDF (reference sequence). The CDR3 extends over 15 amino acids. The CDR3 sequence: CATSQDRNFLDTQYF. In DNA, the CDR3 is TGTGCCACCAGCCAAGACAGGAACTTTTTGGATACGCAGTATTTT.

The rearrangement links TRBV12-3 or TRBV12-4 to TRBJ2-1; the match to TRBD2 covers 11 bases. V gave up 3 bases and J gave up 9 bases; unmatched junction bases: 1. CDR3 length: 13 amino acids. The CDR3 DNA reads as TGTGCCAGCAGTTTCGGACTAGCGGGTGAGCAGTTCTTC. Translated, it gives CASSFGLAGEQFF.

The chain couples TRBV5-1 to TRBJ2-5; no clear D. The germline V gene has CDR1 SGHRS and CDR2 YFSETQ. There are 12 residues in the CDR3. V gave up 0 bases and J gave up 2 bases, with 2 bases separating them. The CDR3 sequence: CASSLGQETQYF. The CDR3 DNA follows: TGCGCCAGCAGCTTGGGACAAGAGACCCAGTACTTC.

The V and J genes are TRBV6-1 and TRBJ2-7, with D possibly TRBD2 on 5 matching bases. This CDR3 region has 13 residues. Germline lookup yields CDR1 MNHNS and CDR2 SASEGT. Trimming cost V 2 bases and J 6 bases, with 11 bases left between them. The CDR3 region has the DNA TGTGCCAGCAGTGAATTCTCGGGGAGCGAGCAGTACTTC. It translates to CASSEFSGSEQYF.

The rearrangement joins TRBV10-3 to TRBJ2-1; 9 bases agree with TRBD1. The CDR3 totals 14 residues. Per the germline V gene, CDR1 is ENHRY and CDR2 is SYGVKD. The J segment lost 8 bases and the V segment lost 6 bases, leaving 8 bases of the junction unmatched. In DNA, the CDR3 is TGTGCCATCAGGCCGGGACAGGGATGGGATGAGCAGTTCTTC. Amino acid sequence: CAIRPGQGWDEQFF.

The gene calls are TRBV12-5 and TRBJ2-1; unclear D gene. With 6 bases removed from V and 9 bases from J, the gap between germline ends came to 21 bases. There are 15 residues in the CDR3. Looked up from germline, CDR1 is LGHNT and CDR2 is FRNRAP. The CDR3 is CASGRPSLNKAEQFF. The CDR3 region has the DNA TGTGCTAGTGGCCGCCCGTCCCTTAATAAGGCTGAGCAGTTCTTC. Complete variable domain (other parts from reference TRBV12-5 and TRBJ2-1): DARVTQTPRHKVTEMGQEVTMRCQPILGHNTVFWYRQTMMQGLELLAYFRNRAPLDDSGMPKDRFSAEMPDATLATLKIQPSEPRDSAVYFCASGRPSLNKAEQFFGPGTRLTVL.

The rearrangement links TRBV7-8 to TRBJ1-3, with 9 bases aligning to TRBD1. This CDR3 is built from 15 residues. In germline, CDR1 is SGHVS, CDR2 FQNEAQ. V was pared by 5 bases and J by 4 bases, with 6 bases of the junction left unmatched. The CDR3 loop is CASSEQGAVGNTIYF. The CDR3 DNA reads TGTGCCAGCAGCGAACAGGGGGCAGTCGGAAACACCATATATTTT.

V gene TRBV7-9 combines with J gene TRBJ1-1, with D possibly being TRBD1 (5 bases). Per the germline V gene, CDR1 is SEHNR and CDR2 is FQNEAQ (reference sequence). The CDR3 is 12 amino acids. V lost 6 bases, J lost 6 bases, and 11 bases lay in between. As DNA, the CDR3 is TGTGCCAGCAGGGGTGAAGGGGCTGAAGCTTTCTTT. Translation: CASRGEGAEAFF. Together with reference TRBV7-9 and TRBJ1-1, the CDR3 gives the full variable domain: DTGVSQNPRHKITKRGQNVTFRCDPISEHNRLYWYRQTLGQGPEFLTYFQNEAQLEKSRLLSDRFSAERPKGSFSTLEIQRTEQGDSAMYLCASRGEGAEAFFGQGTRLTVV.

This clone was recorded only once. This rearrangement joins TRBV29-1 to TRBJ2-2; D not resolved. Germline CDR1 is SQVTM and CDR2 is ANQGSEA. Trimming took 4 bases from V and 7 from J, leaving 13 bases between them. This CDR3 comprises 13 residues. The CDR3 DNA reads TGCAGCGTTGTTTCTGGGGAAAACGGGGAGCTGTTTTTT. Protein: CSVVSGENGELFF.